This T cell receptor beta chain is drawn from a study of T-cell memory formation after mild COVID-19 (dated by TCRdb to about 2021). Background on the whole study: TCR sequence clusters from the two donors were largely donor specific. The cohort was made up of two young adult volunteers, one female and one male, who were previously healthy. T-cell clones expanding and contracting after mild COVID-19 in two donors were tracked by longitudinal TCRalpha and TCRbeta repertoire sequencing.

For this chain, trimming is 6 bases at the V end and 4 bases at the J end, and the number of junction bases without a gene match is 4. The CDR3 goes from the cysteine to the phenylalanine over 14 residues. Left in the record is the CDR3 DNA by itself, 42 bases read in frame from the first base. Based on the germline V gene, the CDR1 and CDR2 sequences are MNHEY and SVGAGI. Concerning this clonotype itself: Its binding antigen is unknown. Qualities for individual bases were not recorded, and no much larger clone is one base off.

Ficoll-Paque density gradient centrifugation was used to isolate PBMCs. Broader findings and caveats from the paper: Some responding clones were detected in pre-infection memory, which suggested that pre-existing cross-reactive memory T cells had joined the SARS-CoV-2 response. Contracting CD4+ clones appeared mostly in the CM and EM memory subsets, whereas CD8+ clones were enriched in EMRA. Clones contracting from day 15 to 85 had balanced CD4/CD8 phenotypes, while a second wave expanding from day 15 to 37 was biased towards CD4+. SARS-CoV-2 specificity was not confirmed for the second-wave clones peaking on day 37. The study included only a couple of mild cases, and larger cohorts that include severe cases with pre-infection samples were judged to be necessary.

The sequencer listed for this sample is Illumina NovaSeq 6000. Using 5'RACE with constant-segment primers, TCRalpha and TCRbeta cDNA libraries were constructed, with sample barcodes and unique molecular identifiers added in the process. RNA was extracted from every sample with Trizol reagent. Amplification of the libraries took two PCR steps, and the second step added a second sample barcode plus Illumina TruSeq adapters. Sequencing of libraries was performed on an Illumina NovaSeq with 2 x 150 bp paired-end reads. Processing in the source paper ran as follows. The reads were demultiplexed and collapsed into UMI-guided consensus sequences using migec v1.2.7. Using mixcr v2.1.11, the UMI consensuses were aligned to TRA and TRB V and J templates and assembled into clonotypes. Clonotypes were classified as expanded or contracted when called significant by both edgeR and NoisET, with noise models trained on biological replicates. For edgeR calls, a false discovery rate-adjusted p below 0.01 and a log2 fold-change threshold of 1 were applied. PCA with hierarchical clustering of max-normalized trajectories of the 1000 most abundant clonotypes was used as exploratory dynamics analysis. Each responding clone was given a CD4 or CD8 phenotype based on the CD4+ and CD8+ repertoires, which had been sequenced separately. TCRdb handled the public reads itself, with Q25 trimming in fastp and clone calling in MiXCR, and kept productive beta chains. Rows with a matching CDR3 protein are joined into one entry that keeps the most common DNA and genes. TCRdb, not the authors, supplied the V and J calls. A total of 250,000 to 350,000 distinct CDR3 sequences appear in this sample, roughly 21% of them only once. The top ten clonotypes cover around 20% of the sample.

The TCR originated in a man aged 18 to 30 who had mild COVID-19 (a few samples of this study predate the infection). The sample titles of this study are shuffled in the database, so cell type and time point are left out; the donor was told from shared clones. Source material: PBMCs or a T cell subset sorted from them (not recorded which). This chain joins TRBV6-5 to TRBJ1-5; TRBD1 matches 9 bases in the middle. CDR3 loop: CASRLGQGNQPQHF. The DNA is as follows: TGTGCCAGCAGGTTGGGACAGGGTAATCAGCCCCAGCATTTT.